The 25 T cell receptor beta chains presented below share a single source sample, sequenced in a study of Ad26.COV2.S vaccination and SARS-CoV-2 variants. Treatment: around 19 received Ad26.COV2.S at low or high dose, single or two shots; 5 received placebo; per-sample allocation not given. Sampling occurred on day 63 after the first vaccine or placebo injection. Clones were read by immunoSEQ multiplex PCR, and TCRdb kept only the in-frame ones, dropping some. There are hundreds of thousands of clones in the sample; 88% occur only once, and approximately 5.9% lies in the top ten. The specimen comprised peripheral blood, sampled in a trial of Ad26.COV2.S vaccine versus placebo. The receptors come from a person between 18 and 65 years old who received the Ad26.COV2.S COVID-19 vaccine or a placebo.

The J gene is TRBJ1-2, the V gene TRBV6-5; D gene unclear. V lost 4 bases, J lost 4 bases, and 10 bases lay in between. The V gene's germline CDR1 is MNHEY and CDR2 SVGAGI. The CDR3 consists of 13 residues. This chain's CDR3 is CASSSVRGYGYTF. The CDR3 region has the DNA TGTGCCAGCAGTTCCGTGCGGGGCTATGGCTACACCTTC.

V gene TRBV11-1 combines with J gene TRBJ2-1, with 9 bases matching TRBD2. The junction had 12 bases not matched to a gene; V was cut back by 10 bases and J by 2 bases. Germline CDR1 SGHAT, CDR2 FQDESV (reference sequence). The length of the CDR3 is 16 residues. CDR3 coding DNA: TGTGCCACCGGCTCGATTAGCGGGGGAACCTACAATGAGCAGTTCTTC. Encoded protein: CATGSISGGTYNEQFF.

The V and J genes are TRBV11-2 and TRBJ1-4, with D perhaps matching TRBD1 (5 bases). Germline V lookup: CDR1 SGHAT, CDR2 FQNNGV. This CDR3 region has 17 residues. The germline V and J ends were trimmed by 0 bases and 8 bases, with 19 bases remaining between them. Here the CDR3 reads CASSLDPRQGEYEKLFF. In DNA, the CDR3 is TGTGCCAGCAGCTTAGATCCCCGTCAGGGAGAGTACGAAAAACTGTTTTTT.

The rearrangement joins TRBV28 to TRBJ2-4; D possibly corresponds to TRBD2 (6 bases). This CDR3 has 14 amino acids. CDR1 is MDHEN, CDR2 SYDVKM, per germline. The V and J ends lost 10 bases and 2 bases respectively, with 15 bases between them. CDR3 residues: CATAGSRPKNIQYF. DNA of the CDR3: TGTGCCACCGCCGGGAGTCGGCCCAAAAACATTCAGTACTTC.

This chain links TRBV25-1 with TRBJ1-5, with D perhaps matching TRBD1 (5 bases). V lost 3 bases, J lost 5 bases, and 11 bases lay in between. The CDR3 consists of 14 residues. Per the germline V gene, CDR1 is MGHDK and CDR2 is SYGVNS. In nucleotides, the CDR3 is TGTGCCAGCAGTGATACAGGAGGTTATCAGCCCCAGCATTTT. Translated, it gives CASSDTGGYQPQHF.

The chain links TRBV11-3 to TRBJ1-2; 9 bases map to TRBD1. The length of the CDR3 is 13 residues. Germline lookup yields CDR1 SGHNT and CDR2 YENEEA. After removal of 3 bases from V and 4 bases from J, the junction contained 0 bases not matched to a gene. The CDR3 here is CASSLDRGYGYTF. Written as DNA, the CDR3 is TGTGCCAGCAGCTTGGACAGGGGCTATGGCTACACCTTC. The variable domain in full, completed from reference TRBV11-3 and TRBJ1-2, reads EAGVVQSPRYKIIEKKQPVAFWCNPISGHNTLYWYLQNLGQGPELLIRYENEEAVDDSQLPKDRFSAERLKGVDSTLKIQPAELGDSAVYLCASSLDRGYGYTFGSGTRLTVV.

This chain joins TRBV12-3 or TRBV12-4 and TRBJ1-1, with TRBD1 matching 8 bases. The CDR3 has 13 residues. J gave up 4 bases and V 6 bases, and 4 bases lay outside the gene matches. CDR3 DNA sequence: TGTGCCAGCAGGTGGACAGGGCCCACTGAAGCTTTCTTT. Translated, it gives CASRWTGPTEAFF.

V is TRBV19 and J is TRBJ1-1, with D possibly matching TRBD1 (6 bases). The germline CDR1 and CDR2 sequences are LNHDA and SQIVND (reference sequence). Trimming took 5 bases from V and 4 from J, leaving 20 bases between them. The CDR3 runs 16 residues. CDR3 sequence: CASSAGGGFRGTEAFF. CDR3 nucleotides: TGTGCCAGTAGTGCTGGAGGGGGATTTCGTGGCACTGAAGCTTTCTTT.

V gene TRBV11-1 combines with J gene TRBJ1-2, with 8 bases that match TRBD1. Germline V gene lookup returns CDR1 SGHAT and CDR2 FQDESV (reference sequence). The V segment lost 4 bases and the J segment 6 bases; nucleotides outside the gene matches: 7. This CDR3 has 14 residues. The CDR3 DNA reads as TGTGCCAGCAGCTCGACTGCAGGGGGCGATGGCTACACCTTC. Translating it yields CASSSTAGGDGYTF.

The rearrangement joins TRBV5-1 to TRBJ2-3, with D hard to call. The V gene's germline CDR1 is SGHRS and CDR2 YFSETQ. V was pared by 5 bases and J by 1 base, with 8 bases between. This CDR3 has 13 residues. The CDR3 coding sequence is TGCGCCAGCAGTGGGAAGGGCACAGATACGCAGTATTTT. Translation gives CASSGKGTDTQYF.

CDR3 sequence reads: CATPGSSGELFF. The CDR3 nucleotides are TGCGCCACTCCTGGGAGTTCCGGGGAGCTGTTTTTT. The J gene is TRBJ2-2, the V gene TRBV5-1, with a possible D match to TRBD2 (5 bases). Trimming took 9 bases from V and 6 from J, leaving 12 bases between them. The CDR3 is made up of 12 amino acids. The germline V gene encodes CDR1 SGHRS and CDR2 YFSETQ.

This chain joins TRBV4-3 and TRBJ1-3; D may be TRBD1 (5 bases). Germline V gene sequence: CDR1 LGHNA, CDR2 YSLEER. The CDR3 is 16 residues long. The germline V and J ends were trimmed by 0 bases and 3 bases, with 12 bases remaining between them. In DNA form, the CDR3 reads TGCGCCAGCAGCCAAGATTTTGGGGCAAATGGAAACACCATATATTTT. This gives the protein CASSQDFGANGNTIYF.

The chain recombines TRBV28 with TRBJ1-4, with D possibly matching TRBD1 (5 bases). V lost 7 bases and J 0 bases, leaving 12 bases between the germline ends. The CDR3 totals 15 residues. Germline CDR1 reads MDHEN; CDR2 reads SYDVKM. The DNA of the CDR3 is TGTGCCAGCACTTGGCAGGGCGCAACTAATGAAAAACTGTTTTTT. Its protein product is CASTWQGATNEKLFF.

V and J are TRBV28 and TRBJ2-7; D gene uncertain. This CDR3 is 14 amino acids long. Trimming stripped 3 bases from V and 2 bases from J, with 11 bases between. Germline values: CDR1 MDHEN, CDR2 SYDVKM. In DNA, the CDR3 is TGTGCCAGCAGTTTCTCAGCAGGTACCTACGAGCAGTACTTC. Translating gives CASSFSAGTYEQYF.

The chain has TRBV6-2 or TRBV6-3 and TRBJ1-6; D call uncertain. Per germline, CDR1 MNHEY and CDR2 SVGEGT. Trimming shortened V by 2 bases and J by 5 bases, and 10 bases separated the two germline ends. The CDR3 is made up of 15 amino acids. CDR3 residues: CASSYRAVDNSPLHF. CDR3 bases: TGTGCCAGCAGTTACCGCGCAGTAGATAATTCACCCCTCCACTTT.

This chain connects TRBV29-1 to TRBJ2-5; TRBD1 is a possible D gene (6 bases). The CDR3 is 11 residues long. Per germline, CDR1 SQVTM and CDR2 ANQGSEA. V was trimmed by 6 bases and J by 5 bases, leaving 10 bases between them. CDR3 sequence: CSVGRGETQYF. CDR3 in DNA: TGCAGCGTCGGCAGGGGCGAGACCCAGTACTTC.

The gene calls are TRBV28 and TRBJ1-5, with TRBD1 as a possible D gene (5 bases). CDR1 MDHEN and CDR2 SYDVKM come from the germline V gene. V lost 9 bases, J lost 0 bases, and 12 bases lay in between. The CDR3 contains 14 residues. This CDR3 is CARGGGTSNQPQHF. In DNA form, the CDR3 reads TGTGCCAGGGGCGGGGGGACTAGCAATCAGCCCCAGCATTTT. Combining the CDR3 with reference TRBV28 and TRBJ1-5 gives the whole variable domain DVKVTQSSRYLVKRTGEKVFLECVQDMDHENMFWYRQDPGLGLRLIYFSYDVKMKEKGDIPEGYSVSREKKERFSLILESASTNQTSMYLCARGGGTSNQPQHFGDGTRLSIL.

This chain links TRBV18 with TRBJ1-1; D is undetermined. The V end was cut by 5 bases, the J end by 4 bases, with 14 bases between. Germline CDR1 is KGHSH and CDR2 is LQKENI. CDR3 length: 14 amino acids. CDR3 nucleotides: TGTGCCAGCTCAGTCTACGCCCGGACCACTGAAGCTTTCTTT. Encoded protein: CASSVYARTTEAFF.

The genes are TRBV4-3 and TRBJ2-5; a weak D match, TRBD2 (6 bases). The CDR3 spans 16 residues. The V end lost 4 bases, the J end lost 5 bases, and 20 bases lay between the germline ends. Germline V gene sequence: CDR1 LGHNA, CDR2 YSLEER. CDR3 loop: CASSRTGGGALETQYF. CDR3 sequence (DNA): TGCGCCAGCAGCCGAACAGGTGGAGGGGCCCTGGAGACCCAGTACTTC.

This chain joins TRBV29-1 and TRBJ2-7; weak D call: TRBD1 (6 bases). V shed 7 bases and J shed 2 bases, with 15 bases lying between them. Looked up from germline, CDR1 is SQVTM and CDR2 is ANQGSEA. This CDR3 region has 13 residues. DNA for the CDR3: TGCAGCGCGGGACACGGAGGCACCTACGAGCAGTACTTC. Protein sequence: CSAGHGGTYEQYF.

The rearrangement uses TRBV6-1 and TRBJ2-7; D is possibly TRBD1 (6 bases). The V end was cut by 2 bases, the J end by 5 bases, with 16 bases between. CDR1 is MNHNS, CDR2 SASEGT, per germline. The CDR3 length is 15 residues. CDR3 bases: TGTGCCAGCAGTGAATGGGTGACAGGATTCGACGAGCAGTACTTC. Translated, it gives CASSEWVTGFDEQYF.

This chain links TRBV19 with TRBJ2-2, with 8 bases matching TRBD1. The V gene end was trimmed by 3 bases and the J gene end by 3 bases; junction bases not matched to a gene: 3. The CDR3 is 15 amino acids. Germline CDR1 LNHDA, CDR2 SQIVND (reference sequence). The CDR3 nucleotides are TGTGCCAGTAGTATCAGGACAGGGTACACCGGGGAGCTGTTTTTT. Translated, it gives CASSIRTGYTGELFF.

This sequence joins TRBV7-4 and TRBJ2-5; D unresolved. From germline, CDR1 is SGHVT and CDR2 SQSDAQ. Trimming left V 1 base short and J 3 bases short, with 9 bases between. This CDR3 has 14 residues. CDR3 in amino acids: CASSLVVREETQYF. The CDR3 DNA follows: TGTGCCAGCAGCTTAGTAGTCAGAGAAGAGACCCAGTACTTC.

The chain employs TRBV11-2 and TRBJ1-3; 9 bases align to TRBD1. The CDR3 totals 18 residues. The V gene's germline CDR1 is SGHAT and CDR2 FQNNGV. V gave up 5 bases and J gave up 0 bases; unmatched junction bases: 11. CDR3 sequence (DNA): TGTGCCAGCAGCCTGGGGACAGGGACCCAAATCTCTGGAAACACCATATATTTT. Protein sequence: CASSLGTGTQISGNTIYF. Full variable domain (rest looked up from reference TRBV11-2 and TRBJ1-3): EAGVAQSPRYKIIEKRQSVAFWCNPISGHATLYWYQQILGQGPKLLIQFQNNGVVDDSQLPKDRFSAERLKGVDSTLKIQPAKLEDSAVYLCASSLGTGTQISGNTIYFGEGSWLTVV.

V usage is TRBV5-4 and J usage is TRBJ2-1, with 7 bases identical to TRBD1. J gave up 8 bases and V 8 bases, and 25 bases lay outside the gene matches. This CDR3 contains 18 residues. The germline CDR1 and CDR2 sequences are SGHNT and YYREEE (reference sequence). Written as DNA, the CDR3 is TGTGCCAGTAACGAACACCCCATAGGGGCAGGGGGAAACGATGAGCAGTTCTTC. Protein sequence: CASNEHPIGAGGNDEQFF.